One sample yielded the 27 T cell receptor beta chains listed below, sequenced in a study of Tregs in tolerant kidney transplant recipients (dated by TCRdb to between 2018 and 2021). Library preparation employed the immunoSEQ multiplex PCR assay. Here the immuneACCESS table is served through TCRdb, limited to in-frame sequences with V and J called. Missing clones are a known gap in these copies; in checked studies unresolved V genes cover under half, and the rest lacks a known reason. A total of roughly 120,000 clones appear in this sample, around 91% of them only once. Nearly 0.6% of the sample is in the top ten clones. The sequenced sample was CD4+ T cells from blood. Receptor source: a human donor in good health.

The chain recombines TRBV7-2 with TRBJ2-5; 8 bases are a match to TRBD1. The germline gives CDR1 SGHTA, CDR2 FQGNSA. V lost 5 bases to trimming and J lost 5 bases; unmatched junction nucleotides: 10. The CDR3 is 15 residues long. CDR3 protein: CASSPRAGGWETQYF. CDR3 DNA sequence: TGTGCCAGCAGCCCCCGGGCAGGGGGCTGGGAGACCCAGTACTTC.

The V call is TRBV5-1, the J call TRBJ2-2, with TRBD2 matching 11 bases. V lost 1 base to trimming and J lost 0 bases; unmatched junction nucleotides: 8. This CDR3 comprises 19 residues. Germline values: CDR1 SGHRS, CDR2 YFSETQ. CDR3 loop: CASSLRPSGGFANTGELFF. The CDR3 nucleotides are TGCGCCAGCAGCTTGAGGCCTAGCGGGGGGTTCGCGAACACCGGGGAGCTGTTTTTT. The complete variable domain, with remaining parts taken from reference TRBV5-1 and TRBJ2-2, reads KAGVTQTPRYLIKTRGQQVTLSCSPISGHRSVSWYQQTPGQGLQFLFEYFSETQRNKGNFPGRFSGRQFSNSRSEMNVSTLELGDSALYLCASSLRPSGGFANTGELFFGEGSRLTVL.

The rearrangement uses TRBV2 and TRBJ2-7, with D unresolved. Deletions cut 0 bases from V and 7 bases from J, with 16 bases between. The CDR3 loop spans 15 amino acids. Germline V gene lookup returns CDR1 SNHLY and CDR2 FYNNEI. The CDR3 protein is CASSEAVPGTLEQYF. The CDR3 DNA follows: TGTGCCAGCAGTGAAGCCGTTCCTGGTACTTTGGAGCAGTACTTC.

V is TRBV15 and J is TRBJ1-5; possibly TRBD1 for D (6 bases). The ends were cut back, 0 bases at V and 0 bases at J, with 12 bases in the middle. This CDR3 has 17 amino acids. Germline values: CDR1 LNHNV, CDR2 YYDKDF (reference sequence). CDR3 sequence: CATSRDLGGASNQPQHF. CDR3 bases: TGTGCCACCAGCAGAGACCTGGGGGGGGCTAGCAATCAGCCCCAGCATTTT.

This chain uses TRBV10-2 with TRBJ1-1, with D unclear. CDR1 is WSHSY, CDR2 SAAADI, per germline. Between the trimmed V and J ends, which lost 5 bases and 0 bases, there was a span of 13 bases. The CDR3 is 15 amino acids. The CDR3 region is CASSNIGRLNTEAFF. CDR3 nucleotide sequence: TGCGCCAGCAGTAATATTGGACGGTTGAACACTGAAGCTTTCTTT.

This rearrangement joins TRBV19 to TRBJ1-5; perhaps TRBD1 as D (5 bases). Germline V gene data show CDR1 as LNHDA and CDR2 as SQIVND (reference sequence). V was clipped by 5 bases and J by 1 base, with 21 bases between them. CDR3 length: 18 residues. CDR3 bases: TGTGCCAGTAGTTGGGGCAGGAATCTATTCGCGAGCAATCAGCCCCAGCATTTT. This sequence encodes CASSWGRNLFASNQPQHF.

J is TRBJ1-3 and V is TRBV9; TRBD1 is a possible D gene (5 bases). The length of the CDR3 is 15 residues. V was trimmed by 2 bases and J by 2 bases, leaving 11 bases between them. Germline V lookup: CDR1 SGDLS, CDR2 YYNGEE. The CDR3 DNA is TGTGCCAGCAGCGTTAACTGGGGCCCTGGAAACACCATATATTTT. It yields the protein CASSVNWGPGNTIYF. The entire variable domain, with the rest obtained from reference TRBV9 and TRBJ1-3, is as follows: DSGVTQTPKHLITATGQRVTLRCSPRSGDLSVYWYQQSLDQGLQFLIQYYNGEERAKGNILERFSAQQFPDLHSELNLSSLELGDSALYFCASSVNWGPGNTIYFGEGSWLTVV.

The chain has TRBV5-4 and TRBJ2-1, with a weak D call TRBD2 (7 bases). Germline CDR1 is SGHNT and CDR2 is YYREEE (reference sequence). V lost 0 bases and J 5 bases, leaving 9 bases between the germline ends. This CDR3 has 14 residues. The CDR3 is CASSLVGGDNEQFF. CDR3 nucleotides: TGTGCCAGCAGCTTGGTAGGGGGGGACAATGAGCAGTTCTTC.

This chain joins TRBV7-8 and TRBJ2-7, with TRBD2 identical over 12 bases. V was clipped by 6 bases and J by 0 bases; unmatched bases: 3. Germline-derived CDR1 and CDR2 are SGHVS and FQNEAQ. The CDR3 is 15 amino acids. The CDR3 region has the DNA TGTGCCAGCAGTCCACTAGCGGGAGGCTCCTACGAGCAGTACTTC. Translation gives CASSPLAGGSYEQYF.

This chain connects TRBV6-1 to TRBJ2-1; 10 nucleotides align to TRBD2. The junction had 9 bases not matched to a gene; V was cut back by 4 bases and J by 6 bases. CDR1 and CDR2 from the germline V gene are MNHNS and SASEGT. The CDR3 is made up of 16 amino acids. The CDR3 coding sequence is TGTGCCAGCAGTGGCCCACTAGCGGGACTCAGCAATGAGCAGTTCTTC. This gives the protein CASSGPLAGLSNEQFF.

This clone was recorded only once. The gene calls are TRBV15 and TRBJ2-3; D could derive from TRBD1 or TRBD2 (6 bases each). Trimming stripped 0 bases from V and 1 base from J, with 8 bases between. Germline V lookup: CDR1 LNHNV, CDR2 YYDKDF (reference sequence). The CDR3 consists of 15 residues. The CDR3 is CATSRERGGTDTQYF. The CDR3 region has the DNA TGTGCCACCAGCAGAGAAAGGGGGGGCACAGATACGCAGTATTTT. Full variable domain (rest looked up from reference TRBV15 and TRBJ2-3): DAMVIQNPRYQVTQFGKPVTLSCSQTLNHNVMYWYQQKSSQAPKLLFHYYDKDFNNEADTPDNFQSRRPNTSFCFLDIRSPGLGDTAMYLCATSRERGGTDTQYFGPGTRLTVL.

This clone was observed a single time. The chain employs TRBV6-1 and TRBJ1-2; D is possibly TRBD1 (5 bases). This CDR3 comprises 14 residues. CDR1 and CDR2 (germline): MNHNS, SASEGT. Trimming stripped 1 base from V and 4 bases from J, with 10 bases between. CDR3: CASSEGPGRYGYTF. CDR3 sequence (DNA): TGTGCCAGCAGTGAAGGCCCAGGGCGCTATGGCTACACCTTC.

The chain couples TRBV4-2 to TRBJ1-3; maybe TRBD1 (6 bases). Trimming pared 3 bases from V and 5 bases from J, leaving 14 bases between. Germline lookup yields CDR1 LGHNA and CDR2 YNFKEQ. This CDR3 is 15 amino acids long. CDR3 amino acids: CASSHPDSSRNTIYF. The CDR3 DNA sequence: TGTGCCAGCAGCCACCCGGACAGCTCAAGAAACACCATATATTTT.

This chain joins TRBV30 and TRBJ2-7; tentative D call: TRBD1 (5 bases). V lost 0 bases and J 5 bases, leaving 20 bases between the germline ends. The CDR3 consists of 16 residues. Germline-derived CDR1 and CDR2 are GTSNPN and SVGIG (reference sequence). CDR3 nucleotide sequence: TGTGCCTGGAGTGTACGAAGGGGAACCCCTCCTGACGAGCAGTACTTC. It codes for CAWSVRRGTPPDEQYF. Full variable domain (outside the CDR3, taken from reference TRBV30 and TRBJ2-7): SQTIHQWPATLVQPVGSPLSLECTVEGTSNPNLYWYRQAAGRGLQLLFYSVGIGQISSEVPQNLSASRPQDRQFILSSKKLLLSDSGFYLCAWSVRRGTPPDEQYFGPGTRLTVT.

The V call is TRBV6-1, the J call TRBJ2-2, with unresolved D. V was pared by 7 bases and J by 0 bases, with 12 bases between. The CDR3 is made up of 15 amino acids. Germline-derived CDR1 and CDR2 are MNHNS and SASEGT. CDR3 sequence reads: CASKENDANTGELFF. Written as DNA, the CDR3 is TGTGCCAGCAAAGAGAACGATGCGAACACCGGGGAGCTGTTTTTT.

In this sample, this clone turned up once. The chain combines TRBV9 with TRBJ2-3; the match to TRBD2 covers 12 bases. The CDR3 is made up of 17 amino acids. V dropped 0 bases and J dropped 2; count of bases not matched to a gene: 4. Per the germline V gene, CDR1 is SGDLS and CDR2 is YYNGEE. As DNA, the CDR3 is TGTGCCAGCAGCGTAGGGCTAGCGGGGGGGAACACAGATACGCAGTATTTT. Encoded protein: CASSVGLAGGNTDTQYF.

The rearrangement links TRBV18 to TRBJ2-6; 7 bases fit TRBD1. The V and J ends lost 3 bases and 0 bases, in that order; junction bases with no gene match: 2. CDR1 is KGHSH, CDR2 LQKENI, per germline. The CDR3 runs 16 residues. The CDR3 DNA reads as TGTGCCAGCTCACCCCGACAGGGCTCTGGGGCCAACGTCCTGACTTTC. Its translation is CASSPRQGSGANVLTF.

The V call is TRBV6-5, the J call TRBJ1-4; D unclear. Trimming cost V 6 bases and J 10 bases, with 15 bases left between them. Looked up from germline, CDR1 is MNHEY and CDR2 is SVGAGI. The CDR3 is 13 amino acids. CDR3 sequence: CASRPYIRGKLFF. The CDR3 bases are TGTGCCAGCAGACCATATATCCGGGGAAAACTGTTTTTT.

This clone was recorded once. The V call is TRBV11-2, the J call TRBJ2-5; D remains ambiguous. The CDR3 length is 15 residues. CDR1 is SGHAT and CDR2 is FQNNGV in the germline V gene. The V end lost 0 bases, the J end lost 0 bases, and 8 bases lay between the germline ends. CDR3 nucleotides: TGTGCCAGCAGCTTAGATCTCGGGTACCAAGAGACCCAGTACTTC. Its protein product is CASSLDLGYQETQYF.

The chain joins TRBV6-1 to TRBJ2-3, with no clear D. This CDR3 spans 12 amino acids. The V end lost 3 bases, the J end lost 6 bases, and 7 bases lay between the germline ends. The germline CDR1 and CDR2 sequences are MNHNS and SASEGT. CDR3 protein: CASSDDLDTQYF. The CDR3 DNA sequence: TGTGCCAGCAGTGATGACCTGGATACGCAGTATTTT.

The rearrangement joins TRBV19 to TRBJ1-5; no firm D call. This CDR3 has 13 residues. Looked up from germline, CDR1 is LNHDA and CDR2 is SQIVND (reference sequence). V was shortened by 3 bases and J by 2 bases, with 5 bases between the two germline ends. CDR3 sequence: CASSMIRNQPQHF. The CDR3 nucleotides read TGTGCCAGTAGTATGATCCGCAATCAGCCCCAGCATTTT.

J is TRBJ1-5 and V is TRBV13; no clear D gene. The germline V gene encodes CDR1 PRHDT and CDR2 FYEKMQ (reference sequence). The CDR3 extends over 13 amino acids. Trimming left V 1 base short and J 9 bases short, with 10 bases between. The CDR3 DNA is TGTGCCAGCAGCTTAGCGCAACAGAGGCCCCAGCATTTT. Amino acids: CASSLAQQRPQHF.

This clone was detected once. The V and J genes are TRBV6-5 and TRBJ1-2; the match to TRBD1 covers 7 bases. The germline gives CDR1 MNHEY, CDR2 SVGAGI. The CDR3 spans 15 residues. Losses at the gene ends were 2 bases for V and 2 bases for J; bases not matched to a gene: 5. CDR3 residues: CASSYGGQRNYGYTF. CDR3 nucleotide sequence: TGTGCCAGCAGTTACGGGGGACAGAGAAACTATGGCTACACCTTC.

The J gene is TRBJ2-5, the V gene TRBV5-1; 13 positions match TRBD2. The CDR3 consists of 17 residues. Per the germline V gene, CDR1 is SGHRS and CDR2 is YFSETQ. Trimming removed 0 bases from V and 5 bases from J; junction bases left unmatched: 7. The CDR3 region has the DNA TGCGCCAGCAGCTTGGCCGGACTAGCGGGAGATCGGGAGACCCAGTACTTC. Protein: CASSLAGLAGDRETQYF. Combining the CDR3 with reference TRBV5-1 and TRBJ2-5 gives the whole variable domain KAGVTQTPRYLIKTRGQQVTLSCSPISGHRSVSWYQQTPGQGLQFLFEYFSETQRNKGNFPGRFSGRQFSNSRSEMNVSTLELGDSALYLCASSLAGLAGDRETQYFGPGTRLLVL.

V gene TRBV6-5 combines with J gene TRBJ2-3; a weak D match, TRBD2 (5 bases). Germline V lookup: CDR1 MNHEY, CDR2 SVGAGI. The V end was cut by 5 bases, the J end by 4 bases, with 16 bases between. This CDR3 is 15 amino acids long. CDR3 residues: CASSPLSSWADTQYF. Written as DNA, the CDR3 is TGTGCCAGCAGTCCCTTATCTAGCTGGGCAGATACGCAGTATTTT.

The genes are TRBV4-1 and TRBJ2-5, with D perhaps being TRBD1 or TRBD2 (6 bases each). Trimming removed 4 bases at V and 2 bases at J, with 17 bases between. Germline CDR1 is MGHRA and CDR2 is YSYEKL. The CDR3 length is 16 residues. The CDR3 loop reads CASSRPGHRGQETQYF. The CDR3, as DNA: TGCGCCAGCAGCCGTCCGGGACACCGGGGGCAAGAGACCCAGTACTTC.

The chain couples TRBV14 to TRBJ2-3; TRBD2 matches 7 bases. Per the germline V gene, CDR1 is SGHDN and CDR2 is FVKESK. V shed 5 bases, J shed 0 bases, and the junction held 8 bases outside the gene matches. CDR3 length: 16 residues. The CDR3 coding sequence is TGTGCCAGCAGCTTCAAGCGGGGCAGAAGCACAGATACGCAGTATTTT. This codes for CASSFKRGRSTDTQYF.